Listed here are 22 T cell receptor beta chains from one sample, sequenced in a study of patients and donors after allogeneic stem cell transplantation. MiXCR, run by TCRdb on the RT-PCR reads, gives a single entry per CDR3 protein. The sample lists about a million distinct CDR3 sequences, roughly 18% occurring once. Material for sequencing was blood, either unsorted or a sorted T cell fraction (not recorded which). These receptor sequences come from a human donor who was either an allogeneic HSCT recipient or a stem cell or donor lymphocyte infusion donor (not recorded which). It is not recorded whose cells these are; they may come from a transplant donor.

This clonotype has more than one count but fewer than ten. This sequence joins TRBV19 and TRBJ2-5; weak D call: TRBD2 (7 bases). Germline values: CDR1 LNHDA, CDR2 SQIVND (reference sequence). CDR3 length: 15 amino acids. Trimming took 10 bases from V and 1 from J, leaving 19 bases between them. CDR3 coding DNA: TGTGCCACTCGATGGGGGGGGCCGGCCCAAGAGACCCAGTACTTC. This gives the protein CATRWGGPAQETQYF.

The table lists this clonotype with a few counts. This chain links TRBV6-1 with TRBJ2-1, with 7 bases identical to TRBD2. With 6 bases clipped from V and 0 bases from J, the junction kept 5 bases outside the gene matches. Germline V gives CDR1 MNHNS, CDR2 SASEGT. This CDR3 has 15 residues. The CDR3 sequence is CASSWGGSSYNEQFF. As DNA, the CDR3 is TGTGCCAGCAGCTGGGGGGGGTCCTCCTACAATGAGCAGTTCTTC.

The chain employs TRBV9 and TRBJ1-1; D not resolved. Germline V CDR1 and CDR2: SGDLS, YYNGEE. V dropped 2 bases and J dropped 0 bases, with 11 bases sitting between them. The length of the CDR3 is 15 residues. Written as DNA, the CDR3 is TGTGCCAGCAGCGTGTCCGGAAAAATGAACACTGAAGCTTTCTTT. It yields the protein CASSVSGKMNTEAFF.

This clonotype was detected many times. The V call is TRBV20-1, the J call TRBJ2-7; 10 bases fit TRBD1. Germline-derived CDR1 and CDR2 are DFQATT and SNEGSKA (reference sequence). Trimming removed 5 bases from V and 3 bases from J; junction bases left unmatched: 4. This CDR3 contains 13 residues. The DNA of the CDR3 is TGCAGTGCTGACCGGGACAGGGGCTACGAGCAGTACTTC. It encodes CSADRDRGYEQYF.

For this clonotype: Compared with germline, one end of the junction differs, possibly owing to a read error. The chain uses TRBV4-1 and TRBJ1-4; D is perhaps TRBD1 (6 bases). This CDR3 is 19 amino acids long. CDR1 is MGHRA, CDR2 YSYEKL, per germline. The DNA of the CDR3 is TGCGCCAGCAGCGAAGACTTGGGGTTCACGGGACACTCTAATGAAAAACTGTTTTTT. Translated: CASSEDLGFTGHSNEKLFF.

Many counts were recorded for this clonotype. The V and J genes are TRBV29-1 and TRBJ1-2; possible D gene TRBD1, 6 bases. Germline V gene data show CDR1 as SQVTM and CDR2 as ANQGSEA. The length of the CDR3 is 15 residues. V was pared by 4 bases and J by 0 bases, with 15 bases between. CDR3 sequence: CSVGLTGTSNYGYTF. The DNA of the CDR3 is TGCAGCGTTGGCCTCACAGGGACGTCTAACTATGGCTACACCTTC.

The chain employs TRBV4-1 and TRBJ2-1; 9 bases align to TRBD2. Looked up from germline, CDR1 is MGHRA and CDR2 is YSYEKL. Unmatched junction bases numbered 8, after V lost 1 base and J lost 10 bases. The CDR3 spans 15 residues. The CDR3 spells CASSQGAGGPSEQFF. The DNA of the CDR3 is TGCGCCAGCAGCCAAGGTGCGGGGGGGCCCTCCGAGCAGTTCTTC.

The chain joins TRBV29-1 to TRBJ1-2; TRBD1 agrees at 8 bases. V was clipped by 5 bases and J by 8 bases; unmatched bases: 4. This CDR3 comprises 11 residues. Per the germline V gene, CDR1 is SQVTM and CDR2 is ANQGSEA. The CDR3: CSVRQGQGYTF. CDR3 bases: TGCAGCGTTCGACAGGGGCAGGGCTACACCTTC.

In this sample, this clonotype turned up a few times. The chain links TRBV28 to TRBJ2-7; tentatively, D is TRBD2 (5 bases). The CDR3 totals 16 residues. The germline gives CDR1 MDHEN, CDR2 SYDVKM. The V end was cut by 4 bases, the J end by 1 base, with 17 bases between. The CDR3 DNA reads as TGTGCCAGCAGTTCCCCTCCCACCCGGGGTTCCTACGAGCAGTACTTC. Its translation is CASSSPPTRGSYEQYF.

The chain combines TRBV30 with TRBJ1-1, with a tentative D call TRBD1 (5 bases). V was pared by 0 bases and J by 4 bases, with 9 bases between. The CDR3 extends over 13 amino acids. Germline CDR1 is GTSNPN and CDR2 is SVGIG (reference sequence). The CDR3 region has the DNA TGTGCCTGGAGTGTTAAGAGGGGCACTGAAGCTTTCTTT. Translated, it gives CAWSVKRGTEAFF.

This clonotype was seen a few times. The genes are TRBV27 and TRBJ2-2; D might be TRBD1 (5 bases). The CDR3 is 16 amino acids. CDR1 is MNHEY, CDR2 SMNVEV, per germline (reference sequence). V was cut by 4 bases and J by 1 base, with 13 bases left in between. CDR3 in amino acids: CASSSPRQKNTGELFF. The CDR3 nucleotides read TGTGCCAGCAGTTCACCCAGACAGAAGAACACCGGGGAGCTGTTTTTT.

There are a few counts of this clonotype. The CDR3 DNA follows: TGCAGTGCTAGGGACAGGGGGCCTCAGCCCCAGCATTTT. This codes for CSARDRGPQPQHF. The genes are TRBV20-1 and TRBJ1-5, with 11 bases fitting TRBD1. V gave up 3 bases and J gave up 6 bases; unmatched junction bases: 1. The CDR3 has 13 residues. Germline values: CDR1 DFQATT, CDR2 SNEGSKA (reference sequence).

V usage is TRBV24-1 and J usage is TRBJ1-1; the D is unclear. The germline V gene encodes CDR1 KGHDR and CDR2 SFDVKD. CDR3 length equals 15 residues. V lost 3 bases and J lost 4, with 14 bases in between. The CDR3: CATSDRGEGSTEAFF. For the CDR3, the DNA is TGTGCCACCAGTGATCGTGGGGAGGGTAGCACTGAAGCTTTCTTT.

This rearrangement joins TRBV13 to TRBJ2-7; possibly TRBD2 for D (6 bases). Germline CDR1 reads PRHDT; CDR2 reads FYEKMQ (reference sequence). V dropped 2 bases and J dropped 0 bases, with 14 bases sitting between them. The CDR3 spans 16 residues. DNA for the CDR3: TGTGCCAGCAGCTTATCGGAGGGCCATTCCTCCTACGAGCAGTACTTC. This sequence encodes CASSLSEGHSSYEQYF.

This clonotype was counted a single time. The chain combines TRBV13 with TRBJ2-7, with 7 bases identical to TRBD2. This CDR3 is built from 14 residues. J gave up 0 bases and V 5 bases, and 4 bases lay outside the gene matches. CDR1 PRHDT and CDR2 FYEKMQ come from the germline V gene (reference sequence). CDR3 amino acids: CASSTRLASYEQYF. In DNA, the CDR3 is TGTGCCAGCAGCACCCGACTAGCCTCCTACGAGCAGTACTTC.

The chain couples TRBV5-1 to TRBJ2-5, with 7 bases that match TRBD1. The CDR3 spans 14 residues. Germline values: CDR1 SGHRS, CDR2 YFSETQ. V trimming: 5 bases; J trimming: 5 bases; junction bases outside the gene matches: 9. Written as DNA, the CDR3 is TGCGCCAGCAGTTATGACAGGGTGGGCGAGACCCAGTACTTC. The encoded protein is CASSYDRVGETQYF.

This clonotype was counted only a few times. The genes are TRBV7-2 and TRBJ1-6, with D tentatively TRBD1 (5 bases). In germline, CDR1 is SGHTA, CDR2 FQGNSA. This CDR3 has 15 amino acids. V shed 1 base and J shed 6 bases, with 10 bases lying between them. CDR3 in DNA: TGTGCCAGCAGCTTAGTATGGGGGATTAATTCACCCCTCCACTTT. The encoded protein is CASSLVWGINSPLHF.

In its sample, this clonotype was seen a few times. This rearrangement joins TRBV4-2 to TRBJ1-2, with 10 bases lining up with TRBD1. This CDR3 has 14 residues. With 5 bases clipped from V and 7 bases from J, the junction kept 7 bases outside the gene matches. CDR1 is LGHNA and CDR2 is YNFKEQ in the germline V gene. The CDR3 nucleotides read TGTGCCAGCAGCGTACCGGGACAGGGGTCTGGCTACACCTTC. Residues: CASSVPGQGSGYTF.

In its sample, this clonotype was seen a few times. V usage is TRBV6-1 and J usage is TRBJ2-3; D is possibly TRBD1 (6 bases). There are 15 residues in the CDR3. CDR1 MNHNS and CDR2 SASEGT come from the germline V gene. The ends were cut back, 4 bases at V and 1 base at J, with 12 bases in the middle. The CDR3: CASSAGVYGTDTQYF. The CDR3 region has the DNA TGTGCCAGCAGTGCAGGGGTGTATGGCACAGATACGCAGTATTTT.

The chain joins TRBV5-5 to TRBJ2-3; TRBD1 matches at 12 bases. J gave up 9 bases and V 5 bases, and 10 bases lay outside the gene matches. This CDR3 has 15 amino acids. Germline CDR1 reads SGHKS; CDR2 reads YYEKEE (reference sequence). The chain's CDR3 is CASRDEGQGAPTQYF. The CDR3, as DNA: TGTGCCAGCAGGGATGAGGGACAGGGGGCGCCCACGCAGTATTTT. The entire variable domain, with the rest obtained from reference TRBV5-5 and TRBJ2-3, is as follows: DAGVTQSPTHLIKTRGQQVTLRCSPISGHKSVSWYQQVLGQGPQFIFQYYEKEERGRGNFPDRFSARQFPNYSSELNVNALLLGDSALYLCASRDEGQGAPTQYFGPGTRLTVL.

For the CDR3, the DNA is TGTGCCAGCAGTACCGGGACAGGGACGTCTGGAAACACCATATATTTT. Its translation: CASSTGTGTSGNTIYF. The chain employs TRBV5-6 and TRBJ1-3; 9 bases are a match to TRBD1. V gave up 5 bases and J gave up 1 base; unmatched junction bases: 7. This CDR3 is built from 16 residues. Germline V gives CDR1 SGHDT, CDR2 YYEEEE. Full variable domain (outside the CDR3, taken from reference TRBV5-6 and TRBJ1-3): DAGVTQSPTHLIKTRGQQVTLRCSPKSGHDTVSWYQQALGQGPQFIFQYYEEEERQRGNFPDRFSGHQFPNYSSELNVNALLLGDSALYLCASSTGTGTSGNTIYFGEGSWLTVV.

The chain carries TRBV29-1 and TRBJ2-1, with no clear D. Trimming pared 3 bases from V and 0 bases from J, leaving 12 bases between. Germline CDR1 is SQVTM and CDR2 is ANQGSEA. The CDR3 is 15 residues long. This CDR3 reads CSVEIQQSSYNEQFF. The CDR3 nucleotides read TGCAGCGTTGAGATACAGCAGAGCTCCTACAATGAGCAGTTCTTC.